This T cell receptor beta chain was identified in a study of identical twins. Findings and limits, study-wide: In cord blood, abundant beta clonotypes had fewer insertions; memory showed no trend. Twin-shared out-of-frame alpha sequences were enriched for low generation probability. Without tracking the same donors, conclusions rested on cross-sectional statistical analysis.

Trimming cost V 4 bases and J 3 bases, with 13 bases left between them. In germline, CDR1 is MDHEN, CDR2 SYDVKM. This CDR3 region has 15 residues. One entry per CDR3 protein, called by TCRdb with MiXCR from the 5' RACE reads. The data contain approximately 590,000 distinct CDR3 sequences, approximately 9.6% of them seen just once; the ten biggest clones take up around 3%. The donors were all healthy and Caucasian. About this clonotype itself: The antigen is unknown.

The same data also contributed to another study, on yellow fever vaccine responses in identical twins.

Sequencing was performed on PBMCs. The rearrangement uses TRBV28 and TRBJ2-1; possibly TRBD2 for D (6 bases). This sequence was found in a woman aged 18-29 years in good health. The CDR3 DNA reads as TGTGCCAGCAGTTCCTCGGGAGTATTCTACAATGAGCAGTTCTTC. Protein sequence: CASSSSGVFYNEQFF.